This passage covers 6 T cell receptor beta chains from one sample sequenced in a study of CD8+CD57+ T cells in acquired aplastic anemia. Genomic DNA, the template, was used for profiling of the TCR beta VDJ and CDR3. TCRdb reprocessed the reads with MiXCR, giving one entry per CDR3 protein. The sample lists 400,000 to 450,000 distinct CDR3 sequences, roughly 68% seen once, with under 5% in the top ten. Source material: sorted CD4+, CD8+, or CD8+CD57+ T cells (not recorded which) from PBMCs. The receptors derive from a human donor in good health, serving as a control.

In this sample, this clonotype turned up many times. This chain joins TRBV9 and TRBJ1-3; no reliable D call. Germline V gene data show CDR1 as SGDLS and CDR2 as YYNGEE. Between the trimmed V and J ends, which lost 2 bases and 0 bases, there was a span of 6 bases. CDR3 length: 14 amino acids. The CDR3 nucleotides are TGTGCCAGCAGCGTCGGTCCCTCTGGAAACACCATATATTTT. Amino acid sequence: CASSVGPSGNTIYF.

This chain connects TRBV7-2 to TRBJ2-1; D is possibly TRBD1 (7 bases). The CDR3 runs 15 residues. V was shortened by 1 base and J by 14 bases, with 21 bases between the two germline ends. CDR1 and CDR2 from the germline V gene are SGHTA and FQGNSA. DNA of the CDR3: TGTGCCAGCAGCTTAGATGGCAGGGGGGCGACCGGGGAGTTCTTC. This codes for CASSLDGRGATGEFF.

Details on this clonotype: A junction boundary mismatches the germline segment, possibly from a read error. The rearrangement uses TRBV6-1 and TRBJ1-3; D unresolved. Germline CDR1 reads MNHNS; CDR2 reads SASEGT. The CDR3 runs to 13 residues. The CDR3 region is CASSDAPASAVYF. CDR3 nucleotide sequence: TGTGCCAGCAGTGACGCCCCAGCTTCCGCAGTATATTTC.

The CDR3 nucleotides read TGTGCCAGCAGCTCGAAGGGAGGCGGCACTGAAGCTTTCTTT. Translating it yields CASSSKGGGTEAFF. J is TRBJ1-1 and V is TRBV12-3 or TRBV12-4, with D unresolved. The CDR3 totals 14 residues. The V and J ends lost 6 bases and 4 bases respectively, with 15 bases between them.

Comments on this clonotype: The CDR3 does not end in the conserved phenylalanine or tryptophan, so this is likely a read error. Because the CDR3's place on the DNA is in doubt, the DNA is left out and the CDR3 is given as listed by TCRdb. J is TRBJ2-2 and V is TRBV9. Both ends counted, the CDR3 spans 13 residues. Germline values: CDR1 SGDLS, CDR2 YYNGEE. CDR3 in amino acids: CASSLRYEEYFGL.

Comments on this clonotype: A junction end diverges from the germline sequence, so it may reflect a read error. This chain uses TRBV5-1 with TRBJ2-3; tentative D call: TRBD1 (8 bases). CDR1 SGHRS and CDR2 YFSETQ come from the germline V gene. This CDR3 has 15 residues. The CDR3 nucleotides are TGTGCCAGCAGCTCAGGACAGGGAGGGAGAGATACGCAGTATTTT. Protein sequence: CASSSGQGGRDTQYF.